This is a list of T cell receptor beta chains from one sample in a study of blood T cell repertoires in COVID-19. Method: immunoSEQ multiplex PCR; TCRdb's copy keeps in-frame clones and lacks some. The profile shows 100,000 to 150,000 clones, 88% of them singletons. Sequenced: peripheral blood. The receptors here all came from a human donor in a cohort sampled during active COVID-19. Both conserved end residues are part of each CDR3. Each record gives: CDR3 DNA, CDR3 protein, D gene, J gene, V gene, clone size. The D gene is left open where the match is weak. Size tells how often a clone was seen (once, few, many) or the class of an expanded clone, and some rows leave it out.

CDR3 DNA: TGCAGTGCTCGTGGGGAGCGGGAGGGCTACGAGCAGTACTTC
CDR3 protein: CSARGEREGYEQYF
D gene: TRBD2
J gene: TRBJ2-7
V gene: TRBV20-1
clone size: -

CDR3 DNA: TGTGCCAGCAGCCTCAGCGGGGGAGTACTTACCGGGGAGCTGTTTTTT
CDR3 protein: CASSLSGGVLTGELFF
D gene: TRBD2
J gene: TRBJ2-2
V gene: TRBV7-9
clone size: -

CDR3 DNA: TGTGCCAGCAGTGAACCAGGGACTTACTATGGCTACACCTTC
CDR3 protein: CASSEPGTYYGYTF
D gene: -
J gene: TRBJ1-2
V gene: TRBV2
clone size: -

CDR3 DNA: TGTGCCAGCAGCAGAACAGGGGATCCTTCCTACGAGCAGTACTTC
CDR3 protein: CASSRTGDPSYEQYF
D gene: TRBD1
J gene: TRBJ2-7
V gene: TRBV7-9
clone size: -

CDR3 DNA: TGTGCCAGCAGGAATCGGGGGGGAGAGACCCAGTACTTC
CDR3 protein: CASRNRGGETQYF
D gene: TRBD2
J gene: TRBJ2-5
V gene: TRBV6-5
clone size: -

CDR3 DNA: TGTGCCAGCAGCGTAGGTTCGGGAAACTACAATGAGCAGTTCTTC
CDR3 protein: CASSVGSGNYNEQFF
D gene: -
J gene: TRBJ2-1
V gene: TRBV9
clone size: -

CDR3 DNA: TGCGCCAGCAGCTCCCAGACATCGCGCACAGATACGCAGTATTTT
CDR3 protein: CASSSQTSRTDTQYF
D gene: -
J gene: TRBJ2-3
V gene: TRBV5-1
clone size: -

CDR3 DNA: TGTGCCAGCAGCTTGGCAGGGCTCAGCTACAATGAGCAGTTCTTC
CDR3 protein: CASSLAGLSYNEQFF
D gene: -
J gene: TRBJ2-1
V gene: TRBV5-4
clone size: -

CDR3 DNA: TGCGCCAGCAGCTTTAATGCCGGGGAGCTGTTTTTT
CDR3 protein: CASSFNAGELFF
D gene: -
J gene: TRBJ2-2
V gene: TRBV5-1
clone size: once

CDR3 DNA: TGTGCCAGCAGTGAATCGGGAGGGCCTGAAGCTTTCTTT
CDR3 protein: CASSESGGPEAFF
D gene: -
J gene: TRBJ1-1
V gene: TRBV25-1
clone size: -

CDR3 DNA: TGTGCCAGCAGTCGGTCGACAGGGGGAGGAGATACGCAGTATTTT
CDR3 protein: CASSRSTGGGDTQYF
D gene: TRBD1
J gene: TRBJ2-3
V gene: TRBV6-4
clone size: -

CDR3 DNA: TGTGCCAGCAGCTTAGAGTTGCGTCCTCAAGAGACCCAGTACTTC
CDR3 protein: CASSLELRPQETQYF
D gene: -
J gene: TRBJ2-5
V gene: TRBV11-2
clone size: -

CDR3 DNA: TGTGCCTGGAGTCCCCTACAGGGGAATCAGCCCCAGCATTTT
CDR3 protein: CAWSPLQGNQPQHF
D gene: TRBD1
J gene: TRBJ1-5
V gene: TRBV30
clone size: -

CDR3 DNA: TGTGCCAGCAGCCAAACCGTCAGCGGTCTCAACTCCTACGAGCAGTACTTC
CDR3 protein: CASSQTVSGLNSYEQYF
D gene: -
J gene: TRBJ2-7
V gene: TRBV3-1/TRBV3-2
clone size: -

CDR3 DNA: TGTGCCAGCAGTGACAGGGGTGGAAACACCATATATTTT
CDR3 protein: CASSDRGGNTIYF
D gene: TRBD1
J gene: TRBJ1-3
V gene: TRBV28
clone size: -

CDR3 DNA: TGTGCCAGCAGCCGGAAACTAGCGGGATCTGATGAGCAGTTCTTC
CDR3 protein: CASSRKLAGSDEQFF
D gene: -
J gene: TRBJ2-1
V gene: TRBV21-1
clone size: -

CDR3 DNA: TGTGCCAGCAGCTTGACGGGACATAAAGTTAAAGAGACCCAGTACTTC
CDR3 protein: CASSLTGHKVKETQYF
D gene: -
J gene: TRBJ2-5
V gene: TRBV5-4
clone size: -

CDR3 DNA: TGTGCCAGCAGCCCATCGACTAGCGGGAGAGGATCAGATACGCAGTATTTT
CDR3 protein: CASSPSTSGRGSDTQYF
D gene: TRBD2
J gene: TRBJ2-3
V gene: TRBV11-2
clone size: -

CDR3 DNA: TGCGCCAGCAGCCACCGGACAGGGGTCGACGAGCAGTACTTC
CDR3 protein: CASSHRTGVDEQYF
D gene: TRBD1
J gene: TRBJ2-7
V gene: TRBV4-1
clone size: -

CDR3 DNA: TGTGCCAGCAGTTCGTCAGGTTCTGTCACTGAAGCTTTCTTT
CDR3 protein: CASSSSGSVTEAFF
D gene: -
J gene: TRBJ1-1
V gene: TRBV6-5
clone size: -

CDR3 DNA: TGTGCCAGCAGCTTTTTAGCGGGGGAGCAGTTCTTC
CDR3 protein: CASSFLAGEQFF
D gene: TRBD2
J gene: TRBJ2-1
V gene: TRBV5-6
clone size: -

CDR3 DNA: TGCGCCAGCAGCCCCCGGTGGGGGGGGCGTGACTATGGCTACACCTTC
CDR3 protein: CASSPRWGGRDYGYTF
D gene: -
J gene: TRBJ1-2
V gene: TRBV4-1
clone size: -

CDR3 DNA: TGTGCCAGCCCCGGACAGGGGGCCGGAGTCGCCGGGGAGCTGTTTTTT
CDR3 protein: CASPGQGAGVAGELFF
D gene: TRBD1
J gene: TRBJ2-2
V gene: TRBV18
clone size: -

CDR3 DNA: TGTGCCAGCACAAGTCGGGGCGAGCAGTACTTC
CDR3 protein: CASTSRGEQYF
D gene: -
J gene: TRBJ2-7
V gene: TRBV7-9
clone size: -

CDR3 DNA: TGTGCCAGCTCACCGCAGGGTGGAACTGAAGCTTTCTTT
CDR3 protein: CASSPQGGTEAFF
D gene: -
J gene: TRBJ1-1
V gene: TRBV18
clone size: once

CDR3 DNA: TGTGCCAGCAGTCACTCGACTAGCGGGAGCTCGGAGTACTTC
CDR3 protein: CASSHSTSGSSEYF
D gene: TRBD2
J gene: TRBJ2-7
V gene: TRBV6-6
clone size: -

CDR3 DNA: TGTGCCTGGAGCCGGGGTACGCATGGCTACACCTTC
CDR3 protein: CAWSRGTHGYTF
D gene: -
J gene: TRBJ1-2
V gene: TRBV30
clone size: -

CDR3 DNA: TGTGCCAGCAGCCAACCAGGTTGGACCGGGGAGCTGTTTTTT
CDR3 protein: CASSQPGWTGELFF
D gene: -
J gene: TRBJ2-2
V gene: TRBV3-1/TRBV3-2
clone size: -

CDR3 DNA: TGTGCCAGCTCACCCCAGCGGGAGGTAACCTACGAGCAGTACTTC
CDR3 protein: CASSPQREVTYEQYF
D gene: TRBD2
J gene: TRBJ2-7
V gene: TRBV18
clone size: -

CDR3 DNA: TGCGCCAGCACGAGGGCGCGGAACACTGAAGCTTTCTTT
CDR3 protein: CASTRARNTEAFF
D gene: -
J gene: TRBJ1-1
V gene: TRBV5-1
clone size: -

CDR3 DNA: TGTGCCAGCAGCTTCCGACAGTTTAGCAATCAGCCCCAGCATTTT
CDR3 protein: CASSFRQFSNQPQHF
D gene: -
J gene: TRBJ1-5
V gene: TRBV28
clone size: -

CDR3 DNA: TGTGCTAGCAGCCACCGCCAGGGAGGTTTTGAGCAGTTCTTC
CDR3 protein: CASSHRQGGFEQFF
D gene: -
J gene: TRBJ2-1
V gene: TRBV7-7
clone size: -

CDR3 DNA: TGTGCCAGCAGCCCCCCGTGGGGCAGGGGAAAAGAGGCGAATGAGCAGTTCTTC
CDR3 protein: CASSPPWGRGKEANEQFF
D gene: -
J gene: TRBJ2-1
V gene: TRBV7-9
clone size: few

CDR3 DNA: TGTGCCAGCAGCTTAATTCAAACAGGGGGAAAGGTCGGGGAGCTGTTTTTT
CDR3 protein: CASSLIQTGGKVGELFF
D gene: TRBD1
J gene: TRBJ2-2
V gene: TRBV7-6
clone size: once

CDR3 DNA: TGTGCCAGCAGCCAAGAACGGGATGAGCAGTTCTTC
CDR3 protein: CASSQERDEQFF
D gene: -
J gene: TRBJ2-1
V gene: TRBV4-2
clone size: -

CDR3 DNA: TGCGCCAGCAGCCAGGGTCTTATCCTCGACGGTGAGCAGTTCTTC
CDR3 protein: CASSQGLILDGEQFF
D gene: -
J gene: TRBJ2-1
V gene: TRBV5-1
clone size: -

CDR3 DNA: TGTGCCAGCAGCATCCAGCGGGCCCCCTACGAGCAGTACTTC
CDR3 protein: CASSIQRAPYEQYF
D gene: -
J gene: TRBJ2-7
V gene: TRBV28
clone size: -

CDR3 DNA: TGTGCCACCAGCAGACTTTTAAGCACAGATACGCAGTATTTT
CDR3 protein: CATSRLLSTDTQYF
D gene: -
J gene: TRBJ2-3
V gene: TRBV15
clone size: -

CDR3 DNA: TGTGCCAGCAGTTTTCGACAGGGCGAGTTCTTC
CDR3 protein: CASSFRQGEFF
D gene: TRBD1
J gene: TRBJ2-1
V gene: TRBV28
clone size: -

CDR3 DNA: TGTGCCAGCAGTTACTCGATGGGCGGAGGGGAAAATGAGCAGTTCTTC
CDR3 protein: CASSYSMGGGENEQFF
D gene: -
J gene: TRBJ2-1
V gene: TRBV6-5
clone size: -